These T cell receptor beta chains were read from a single sample in a study of blood T cell repertoires in COVID-19. The assay was immunoSEQ multiplex PCR, and TCRdb's table has in-frame clones only and misses some. Among under 200,000 clones listed, less than 85% were seen once. Source material: PBMCs or T cells enriched from blood (not recorded which). The receptor set was obtained from a man in his 60s who had recovered from COVID-19. Each CDR3 is given without its conserved first and last residue. The order of the fields is D gene, J gene, V gene, CDR3 protein. D genes are given only for firm matches.

D gene: NA; J gene: TRBJ2-3; V gene: TRBV27; CDR3 protein: ASQRGGVVTRRPTDTQY
D gene: TRBD1; J gene: TRBJ1-1; V gene: TRBV5-5; CDR3 protein: ASSWTGEREAF
D gene: NA; J gene: TRBJ2-2; V gene: TRBV5-1; CDR3 protein: ASREAANTGELF
D gene: NA; J gene: TRBJ2-5; V gene: TRBV7-8; CDR3 protein: ASSPRGPKETQY
D gene: TRBD2; J gene: TRBJ2-7; V gene: TRBV5-4; CDR3 protein: ASSLLTSGRPEQY
D gene: NA; J gene: TRBJ2-7; V gene: TRBV15; CDR3 protein: ATSTPGGEQY
D gene: NA; J gene: TRBJ2-2; V gene: TRBV4-1; CDR3 protein: ASSQVRNTGELF
D gene: TRBD1; J gene: TRBJ2-7; V gene: TRBV11-3; CDR3 protein: ASSHLEGQGNYEQY
D gene: TRBD2; J gene: TRBJ2-2; V gene: TRBV27; CDR3 protein: ASSTIAGVTGELF
D gene: NA; J gene: TRBJ1-4; V gene: TRBV2; CDR3 protein: ASSVDRELF
D gene: NA; J gene: TRBJ1-1; V gene: TRBV18; CDR3 protein: ASSPTGEAF
D gene: TRBD1; J gene: TRBJ2-3; V gene: TRBV29-1; CDR3 protein: SVGPEGQGDTDTQY
D gene: NA; J gene: TRBJ2-1; V gene: TRBV14; CDR3 protein: ASSSRGGVGHNEQF
D gene: NA; J gene: TRBJ2-4; V gene: TRBV5-4; CDR3 protein: ASSSENLAKNIQY
D gene: TRBD1; J gene: TRBJ1-2; V gene: TRBV4-1; CDR3 protein: ASSQEQGQSS
D gene: TRBD2; J gene: TRBJ2-7; V gene: TRBV19; CDR3 protein: ASSLLAGDNEQY
D gene: TRBD1; J gene: TRBJ1-1; V gene: TRBV15; CDR3 protein: ATNPDRENTEAF
D gene: TRBD1; J gene: TRBJ1-1; V gene: TRBV11-3; CDR3 protein: ASSKGQGMNTEAF
D gene: NA; J gene: TRBJ2-5; V gene: TRBV5-6; CDR3 protein: ASSLDVQEKQETQY
D gene: TRBD2; J gene: TRBJ2-1; V gene: TRBV7-9; CDR3 protein: ASSLAGREYSYNEQF
D gene: NA; J gene: TRBJ2-2; V gene: TRBV11-3; CDR3 protein: ASSLAGSGTTGELF
D gene: NA; J gene: TRBJ1-5; V gene: TRBV15; CDR3 protein: ATSRGQTRNQPQH
D gene: NA; J gene: TRBJ2-5; V gene: TRBV6-1; CDR3 protein: ASSERDGQY
D gene: TRBD1; J gene: TRBJ1-5; V gene: TRBV28; CDR3 protein: ASRTTGGANQPQH
D gene: TRBD2; J gene: TRBJ2-7; V gene: TRBV7-2; CDR3 protein: ASSYGLAETYEQY
D gene: NA; J gene: TRBJ1-6; V gene: TRBV6-1; CDR3 protein: ASSDLGADNSPLH
D gene: NA; J gene: TRBJ2-5; V gene: TRBV19; CDR3 protein: ASSLGQQETQY
D gene: NA; J gene: TRBJ1-6; V gene: TRBV6-5; CDR3 protein: ASSYSNEGPSLH
D gene: TRBD1; J gene: TRBJ1-4; V gene: TRBV3-1/TRBV3-2; CDR3 protein: ASSQEWQGAVGEPEKLF
D gene: NA; J gene: TRBJ1-5; V gene: TRBV5-1; CDR3 protein: ASSVSSNQPQH
D gene: NA; J gene: TRBJ1-4; V gene: TRBV2; CDR3 protein: ASSPTVGARELF
D gene: NA; J gene: TRBJ1-1; V gene: TRBV7-8; CDR3 protein: ASSPRSGIEAF
D gene: NA; J gene: TRBJ1-6; V gene: TRBV3-1/TRBV3-2; CDR3 protein: ASSLLRAYNSPLH
D gene: NA; J gene: TRBJ1-2; V gene: TRBV29-1; CDR3 protein: SVEETRGYT
D gene: NA; J gene: TRBJ1-1; V gene: TRBV12-5; CDR3 protein: ASGLARGTEAF
D gene: NA; J gene: TRBJ1-1; V gene: TRBV5-1; CDR3 protein: ASSAADTNTEAF
D gene: TRBD2; J gene: TRBJ2-1; V gene: TRBV7-2; CDR3 protein: ASSLAAGGQGEQF
D gene: TRBD1; J gene: TRBJ2-5; V gene: TRBV28; CDR3 protein: ASSLATGVVQETQY
D gene: NA; J gene: TRBJ2-7; V gene: TRBV28; CDR3 protein: ASSSGSRNEQY
D gene: NA; J gene: TRBJ1-1; V gene: TRBV27; CDR3 protein: ASSLSGGRLNTEAF
D gene: TRBD1; J gene: TRBJ2-2; V gene: TRBV19; CDR3 protein: ASTNPTGVSTGELF
D gene: NA; J gene: TRBJ1-4; V gene: TRBV7-2; CDR3 protein: ASSFGQGNEKLF
D gene: NA; J gene: TRBJ2-5; V gene: TRBV29-1; CDR3 protein: SVDRGFEKTQY
D gene: TRBD1; J gene: TRBJ2-2; V gene: TRBV2; CDR3 protein: ASNYQTGAPGELF
D gene: NA; J gene: TRBJ2-7; V gene: TRBV3-1/TRBV3-2; CDR3 protein: ASSRFTQGYEQY
D gene: NA; J gene: TRBJ2-3; V gene: TRBV9; CDR3 protein: ASSVEGEEGTDTQY
D gene: TRBD1; J gene: TRBJ1-1; V gene: TRBV28; CDR3 protein: ASSLLRQGVWAF
D gene: TRBD1; J gene: TRBJ2-1; V gene: TRBV7-9; CDR3 protein: ASSSQGGHYNEQF
D gene: NA; J gene: TRBJ1-1; V gene: TRBV18; CDR3 protein: ASSPIGRNTEAF
D gene: NA; J gene: TRBJ2-1; V gene: TRBV12-3/TRBV12-4; CDR3 protein: ASSLRQNNEQF
D gene: NA; J gene: TRBJ1-1; V gene: TRBV28; CDR3 protein: ASSTPGQLNTEAF
D gene: NA; J gene: TRBJ1-1; V gene: TRBV19; CDR3 protein: ASGGSGPEAF